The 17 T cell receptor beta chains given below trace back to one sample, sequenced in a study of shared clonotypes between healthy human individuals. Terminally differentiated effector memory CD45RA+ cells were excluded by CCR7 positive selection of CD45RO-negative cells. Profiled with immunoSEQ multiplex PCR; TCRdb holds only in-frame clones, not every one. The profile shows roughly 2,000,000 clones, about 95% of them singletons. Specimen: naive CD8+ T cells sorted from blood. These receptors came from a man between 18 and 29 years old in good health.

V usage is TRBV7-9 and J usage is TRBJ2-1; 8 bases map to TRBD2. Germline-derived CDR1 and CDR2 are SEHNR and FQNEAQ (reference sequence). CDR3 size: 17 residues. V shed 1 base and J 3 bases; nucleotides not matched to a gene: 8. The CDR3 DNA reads TGTGCCAGCAGCTTAGTGGGAGCGGGAGCACTCTACAATGAGCAGTTCTTC. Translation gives CASSLVGAGALYNEQFF. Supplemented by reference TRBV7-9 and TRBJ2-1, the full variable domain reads DTGVSQNPRHKITKRGQNVTFRCDPISEHNRLYWYRQTLGQGPEFLTYFQNEAQLEKSRLLSDRFSAERPKGSFSTLEIQRTEQGDSAMYLCASSLVGAGALYNEQFFGPGTRLTVL.

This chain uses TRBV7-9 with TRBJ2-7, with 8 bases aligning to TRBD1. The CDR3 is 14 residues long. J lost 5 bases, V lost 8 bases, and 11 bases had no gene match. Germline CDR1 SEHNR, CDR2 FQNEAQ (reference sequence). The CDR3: CASRAGQGLHEQYF. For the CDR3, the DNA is TGTGCCAGCCGCGCCGGACAGGGTCTCCACGAGCAGTACTTC.

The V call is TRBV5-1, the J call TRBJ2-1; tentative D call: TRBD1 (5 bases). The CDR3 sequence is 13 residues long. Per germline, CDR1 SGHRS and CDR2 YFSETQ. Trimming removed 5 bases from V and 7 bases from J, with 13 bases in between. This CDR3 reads CASSPYTGNEQFF. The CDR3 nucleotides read TGCGCCAGCAGTCCATACACAGGAAATGAGCAGTTCTTC.

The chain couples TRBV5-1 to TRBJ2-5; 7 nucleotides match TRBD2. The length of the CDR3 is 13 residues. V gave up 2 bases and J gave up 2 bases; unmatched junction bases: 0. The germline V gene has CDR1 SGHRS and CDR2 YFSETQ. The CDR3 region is CASSFGGQETQYF. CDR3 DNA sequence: TGCGCCAGCAGCTTCGGGGGGCAAGAGACCCAGTACTTC.

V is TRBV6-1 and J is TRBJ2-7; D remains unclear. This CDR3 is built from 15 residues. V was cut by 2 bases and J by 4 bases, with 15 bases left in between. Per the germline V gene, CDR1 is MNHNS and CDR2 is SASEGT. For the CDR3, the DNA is TGTGCCAGCAGTGAATTCAACGGGTTGCCTTACGAGCAGTACTTC. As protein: CASSEFNGLPYEQYF.

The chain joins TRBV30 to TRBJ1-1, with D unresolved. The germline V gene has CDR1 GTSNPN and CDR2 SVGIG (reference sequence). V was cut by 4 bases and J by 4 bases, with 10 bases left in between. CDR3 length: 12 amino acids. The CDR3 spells CAWNGAGTEAFF. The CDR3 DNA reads TGTGCCTGGAATGGTGCCGGCACTGAAGCTTTCTTT.

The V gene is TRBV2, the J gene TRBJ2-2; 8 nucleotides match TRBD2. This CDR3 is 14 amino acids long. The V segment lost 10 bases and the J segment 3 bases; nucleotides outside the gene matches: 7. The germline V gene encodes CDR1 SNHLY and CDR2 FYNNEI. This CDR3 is CATVAGRYTGELFF. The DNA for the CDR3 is TGTGCCACCGTAGCGGGGAGGTACACCGGGGAGCTGTTTTTT.

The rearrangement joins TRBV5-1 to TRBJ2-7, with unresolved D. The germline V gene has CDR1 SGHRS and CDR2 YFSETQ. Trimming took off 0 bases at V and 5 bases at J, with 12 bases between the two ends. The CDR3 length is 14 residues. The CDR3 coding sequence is TGCGCCAGCAGCTTGGTGGGTCCTGGGGACGAGCAGTACTTC. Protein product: CASSLVGPGDEQYF. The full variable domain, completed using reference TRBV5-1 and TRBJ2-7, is KAGVTQTPRYLIKTRGQQVTLSCSPISGHRSVSWYQQTPGQGLQFLFEYFSETQRNKGNFPGRFSGRQFSNSRSEMNVSTLELGDSALYLCASSLVGPGDEQYFGPGTRLTVT.

The CDR3 DNA reads TGCAGCGTTCATTCGGGGCCCCTTAAGGACACTGAAGCTTTCTTT. It yields the protein CSVHSGPLKDTEAFF. The V call is TRBV29-1, the J call TRBJ1-1; D possibly corresponds to TRBD1 (5 bases). The CDR3 has 15 amino acids. With 5 bases removed from V and 3 bases from J, the gap between germline ends came to 19 bases. Germline assignment: CDR1 SQVTM and CDR2 ANQGSEA.

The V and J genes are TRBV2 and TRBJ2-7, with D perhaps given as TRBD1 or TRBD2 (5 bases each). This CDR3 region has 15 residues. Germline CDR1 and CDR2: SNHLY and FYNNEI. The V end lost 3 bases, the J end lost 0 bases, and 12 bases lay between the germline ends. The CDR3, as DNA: TGTGCCAGCAGTGATCAAAGGGACGGCTCCTACGAGCAGTACTTC. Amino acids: CASSDQRDGSYEQYF.

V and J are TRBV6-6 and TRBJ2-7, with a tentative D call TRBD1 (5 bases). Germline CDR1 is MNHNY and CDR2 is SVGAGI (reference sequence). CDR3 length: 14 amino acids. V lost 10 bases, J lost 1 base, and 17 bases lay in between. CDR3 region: CATSQTERSYEQYF. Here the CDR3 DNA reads TGTGCCACTTCGCAGACAGAGCGTTCCTACGAGCAGTACTTC.

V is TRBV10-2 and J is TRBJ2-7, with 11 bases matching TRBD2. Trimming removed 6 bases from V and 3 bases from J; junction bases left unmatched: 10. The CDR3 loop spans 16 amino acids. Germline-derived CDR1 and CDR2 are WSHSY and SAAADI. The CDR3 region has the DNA TGCGCCAGCAGCCCCACTAGCGGGAGATTCGACTACGAGCAGTACTTC. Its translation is CASSPTSGRFDYEQYF.

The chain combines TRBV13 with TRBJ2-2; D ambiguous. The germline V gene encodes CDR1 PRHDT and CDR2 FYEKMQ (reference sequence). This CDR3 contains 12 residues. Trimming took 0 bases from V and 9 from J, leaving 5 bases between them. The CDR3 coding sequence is TGTGCCAGCAGCTTAGGAGGAAGGGAGCTGTTTTTT. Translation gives CASSLGGRELFF.

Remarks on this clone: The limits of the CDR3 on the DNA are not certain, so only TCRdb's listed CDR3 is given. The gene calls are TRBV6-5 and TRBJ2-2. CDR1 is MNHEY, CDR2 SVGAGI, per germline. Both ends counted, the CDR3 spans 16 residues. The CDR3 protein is CASSSSDESNTGELFF.

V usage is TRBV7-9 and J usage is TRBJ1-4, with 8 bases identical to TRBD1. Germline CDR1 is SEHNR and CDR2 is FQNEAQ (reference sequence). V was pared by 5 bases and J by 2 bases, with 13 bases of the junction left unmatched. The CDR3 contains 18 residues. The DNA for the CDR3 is TGTGCCAGCAGCAGTGGACAGGGAGGGGTTTCGACTAATGAAAAACTGTTTTTT. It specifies CASSSGQGGVSTNEKLFF.

This CDR3 is CASSGYREENTEAFF. DNA of the CDR3: TGTGCCAGCAGTGGATACAGGGAGGAGAACACTGAAGCTTTCTTT. The J gene is TRBJ1-1, the V gene TRBV25-1, with D perhaps TRBD1 (6 bases). Trimming took off 4 bases at V and 1 base at J, with 13 bases between the two ends. From germline, CDR1 is MGHDK and CDR2 SYGVNS. The CDR3 is made up of 15 amino acids.

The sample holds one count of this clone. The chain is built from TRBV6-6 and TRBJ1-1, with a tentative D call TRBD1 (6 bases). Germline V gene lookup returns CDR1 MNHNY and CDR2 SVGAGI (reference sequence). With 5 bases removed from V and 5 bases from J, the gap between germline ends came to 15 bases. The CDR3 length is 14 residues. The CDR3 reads CASSPLTGRTEAFF. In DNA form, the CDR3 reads TGTGCCAGCAGTCCACTAACAGGGAGGACTGAAGCTTTCTTT.